This T cell receptor (beta chain) appears in the sequencing data of a study of cytomegalovirus exposure and HLA in healthy donors. The CDR3 sequence is 16 residues long. CDR1 LGHNA and CDR2 YNFKEQ come from the germline V gene. Trimming cost V 0 bases and J 7 bases; bases outside gene matches: 11. This clone was seen a handful of times. The antigen is undetermined. Study results and limitations: Associated with cytomegalovirus, according to the listing, were 150 to 200 TCR beta chains. In vitro data verified three CMV-associated chains as specific for CMV antigens. First-cohort TCR clusters were later found to tend to co-occur in the roughly 130 validation repertoires.

Repertoires were generated with immunoSEQ multiplex PCR, while TCRdb's copy carries only in-frame clones and drops some. Of fewer than 120,000 clones listed, 70% to 90% were seen once; the top ten hold 1.4%. This sequence originates from a woman aged 25 to 39 in good health and CMV-seropositive. The chain links TRBV4-2 to TRBJ2-7; TRBD2 agrees at 8 bases. The source material was PBMCs. The CDR3 DNA follows: TGTGCCAGCAGCCAAGATGGGACGGGGGGGCATTTTGAGCAGTACTTC. Translated, it gives CASSQDGTGGHFEQYF.